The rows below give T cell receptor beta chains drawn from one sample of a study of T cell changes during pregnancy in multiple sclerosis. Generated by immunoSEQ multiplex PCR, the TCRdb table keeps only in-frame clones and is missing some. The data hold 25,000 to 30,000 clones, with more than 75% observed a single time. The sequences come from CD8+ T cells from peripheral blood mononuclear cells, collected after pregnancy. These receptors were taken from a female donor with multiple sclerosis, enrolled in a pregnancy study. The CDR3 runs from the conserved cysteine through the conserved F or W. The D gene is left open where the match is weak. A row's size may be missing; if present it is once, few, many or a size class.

cdr3_nt: TGTGCTAGCAGCTTAGCCCCCAGCTCCTATAATTCACCCCTCCACTTT
cdr3_aa: CASSLAPSSYNSPLHF
cdr3_length: 16
d_call: -
clone_size: -
j_call: TRBJ1-6
v_call: TRBV7-7

cdr3_nt: TGTGCCAGCAGCCAAGTTTGGGGGCACACAGATACGCAGTATTTT
cdr3_aa: CASSQVWGHTDTQYF
cdr3_length: 15
d_call: -
clone_size: medium-sized
j_call: TRBJ2-3
v_call: TRBV4-2

cdr3_nt: TGTGCCAGCAGTGAAACTCCAGGGGTCCAACTATTGGCCCAGTACTTC
cdr3_aa: CASSETPGVQLLAQYF
cdr3_length: 16
d_call: -
clone_size: once
j_call: TRBJ2-5
v_call: TRBV2

cdr3_nt: TGTGCCAGCAGTTCGACAGGGACGAACACCGGGGAGCTGTTTTTT
cdr3_aa: CASSSTGTNTGELFF
cdr3_length: 15
d_call: TRBD1
clone_size: -
j_call: TRBJ2-2
v_call: TRBV6-5

cdr3_nt: TGTGCCAGTAGTATAGTCTCTAGACTAGCGGGGGATAGTGAGCAGTTCTTC
cdr3_aa: CASSIVSRLAGDSEQFF
cdr3_length: 17
d_call: TRBD2
clone_size: -
j_call: TRBJ2-1
v_call: TRBV19

cdr3_nt: TGTGCCAGCGTCGGGGGTGCGACAGATACGCAGTATTTT
cdr3_aa: CASVGGATDTQYF
cdr3_length: 13
d_call: -
clone_size: -
j_call: TRBJ2-3
v_call: TRBV18

cdr3_nt: TGTGCCAGCAGTGAGCCCCCGGGGGGCACAGATACGCAGTATTTT
cdr3_aa: CASSEPPGGTDTQYF
cdr3_length: 15
d_call: -
clone_size: once
j_call: TRBJ2-3
v_call: TRBV6-1

cdr3_nt: TGTGCCAGCAGCTCGGACAGTAACTATGGCTACACCTTC
cdr3_aa: CASSSDSNYGYTF
cdr3_length: 13
d_call: -
clone_size: once
j_call: TRBJ1-2
v_call: TRBV5-4

cdr3_nt: TGTGCCTGGAGTTTTGGCAGGAACACCGGGGAGCTGTTTTTT
cdr3_aa: CAWSFGRNTGELFF
cdr3_length: 14
d_call: -
clone_size: -
j_call: TRBJ2-2
v_call: TRBV30

cdr3_nt: TGTGCCAGCAGCTTAGGTAGCAGCCTCTCCTACGAGCAGTACTTC
cdr3_aa: CASSLGSSLSYEQYF
cdr3_length: 15
d_call: -
clone_size: -
j_call: TRBJ2-7
v_call: TRBV13

cdr3_nt: TGTGCCAGCAGTGACTCCCCCGGCACAGATACGCAGTATTTT
cdr3_aa: CASSDSPGTDTQYF
cdr3_length: 14
d_call: -
clone_size: -
j_call: TRBJ2-3
v_call: TRBV6-4

cdr3_nt: TGCGCCAGCAAAAACTATGGACAGGGGCAATCCTACGAGCAGTACTTC
cdr3_aa: CASKNYGQGQSYEQYF
cdr3_length: 16
d_call: TRBD1
clone_size: once
j_call: TRBJ2-7
v_call: TRBV5-1

cdr3_nt: TGTGCCAGCATCATAGGACAGGGGAGTAATGAGCAGTTCTTC
cdr3_aa: CASIIGQGSNEQFF
cdr3_length: 14
d_call: TRBD1
clone_size: -
j_call: TRBJ2-1
v_call: TRBV2

cdr3_nt: TGTGCCAGCGGGTTGGACTCGAATCAGCCCCAGCATTTT
cdr3_aa: CASGLDSNQPQHF
cdr3_length: 13
d_call: -
clone_size: -
j_call: TRBJ1-5
v_call: TRBV27

cdr3_nt: TGTGCCAGCGGACTAGCGGGGGGTACAGTCAATGAGCAGTTCTTC
cdr3_aa: CASGLAGGTVNEQFF
cdr3_length: 15
d_call: TRBD2
clone_size: -
j_call: TRBJ2-1
v_call: TRBV6-5

cdr3_nt: TGTGCCAGCAGTTTAGTCGGGGGGCGCGGCGAGCAGTACTTC
cdr3_aa: CASSLVGGRGEQYF
cdr3_length: 14
d_call: -
clone_size: -
j_call: TRBJ2-7
v_call: TRBV28

cdr3_nt: TGTGCCAGCTCTGTAGCGGCAAGCTCCTACAATGAGCAGTTCTTC
cdr3_aa: CASSVAASSYNEQFF
cdr3_length: 15
d_call: -
clone_size: -
j_call: TRBJ2-1
v_call: TRBV18

cdr3_nt: TGTGCCAGTCGACAGGTGGATAATTCACCCCTCCACTTT
cdr3_aa: CASRQVDNSPLHF
cdr3_length: 13
d_call: -
clone_size: -
j_call: TRBJ1-6
v_call: TRBV19

cdr3_nt: TGTGCCAGTAGTATAGCAGGGGGGGAGCTGTTTTTT
cdr3_aa: CASSIAGGELFF
cdr3_length: 12
d_call: -
clone_size: -
j_call: TRBJ2-2
v_call: TRBV19

cdr3_nt: TGCGCCAGCAGCTTGGGGACAAGGGGATTGAGCTACGAGCAGTACTTC
cdr3_aa: CASSLGTRGLSYEQYF
cdr3_length: 16
d_call: -
clone_size: -
j_call: TRBJ2-7
v_call: TRBV5-1

cdr3_nt: TGCGCCAGCAGCTTTCGGGGGACCGCCTACGAGCAGTACTTC
cdr3_aa: CASSFRGTAYEQYF
cdr3_length: 14
d_call: -
clone_size: -
j_call: TRBJ2-7
v_call: TRBV5-1

cdr3_nt: TGTGCCTGGACGCTCGGGGATTACGAGCAGTACTTC
cdr3_aa: CAWTLGDYEQYF
cdr3_length: 12
d_call: -
clone_size: -
j_call: TRBJ2-7
v_call: TRBV30

cdr3_nt: TGTGCCAGCAGCCAGACTAGCGGGGGGTATGAGCAGTTCTTC
cdr3_aa: CASSQTSGGYEQFF
cdr3_length: 14
d_call: TRBD2
clone_size: -
j_call: TRBJ2-1
v_call: TRBV7-6

cdr3_nt: TGTGCCAGCAGTTTATGGGACAGGGTAAACGAGCAGTACTTC
cdr3_aa: CASSLWDRVNEQYF
cdr3_length: 14
d_call: TRBD1
clone_size: -
j_call: TRBJ2-7
v_call: TRBV28

cdr3_nt: TGTGCCAGCAGCTTGAGTCCGGGGATGGAGACCCAGTACTTC
cdr3_aa: CASSLSPGMETQYF
cdr3_length: 14
d_call: -
clone_size: -
j_call: TRBJ2-5
v_call: TRBV5-6

cdr3_nt: TGCGCCAGCAGCCCATACCATCTAGCTTCTGGGGCCAACGTCCTGACTTTC
cdr3_aa: CASSPYHLASGANVLTF
cdr3_length: 17
d_call: -
clone_size: -
j_call: TRBJ2-6
v_call: TRBV4-3

cdr3_nt: TGTGCCAGCAGCCCCCAACCCACTAGCGGCTCCTACGAGCAGTACTTC
cdr3_aa: CASSPQPTSGSYEQYF
cdr3_length: 16
d_call: TRBD2
clone_size: few
j_call: TRBJ2-7
v_call: TRBV4-2

cdr3_nt: TGTGCCAGCAGGGACAGTGAGATCTCACCCCTCCACTTT
cdr3_aa: CASRDSEISPLHF
cdr3_length: 13
d_call: -
clone_size: few
j_call: TRBJ1-6
v_call: TRBV6-1

cdr3_nt: TGTGCCAGTCGCTACAGTCCAGGAGGGACTGAAGCTTTCTTT
cdr3_aa: CASRYSPGGTEAFF
cdr3_length: 14
d_call: -
clone_size: -
j_call: TRBJ1-1
v_call: TRBV19

cdr3_nt: TGCGCCAGCAGCTTGGGAGGGATGGTTTACAGAAGCAAAAACATTCAGTACTTC
cdr3_aa: CASSLGGMVYRSKNIQYF
cdr3_length: 18
d_call: -
clone_size: -
j_call: TRBJ2-4
v_call: TRBV5-1

cdr3_nt: TGTGCCATCAGAGAGGACAGGGATGAAAAACTGTTTTTT
cdr3_aa: CAIREDRDEKLFF
cdr3_length: 13
d_call: TRBD1
clone_size: -
j_call: TRBJ1-4
v_call: TRBV10-3

cdr3_nt: TGTGCCAGCAGCTTAGAGGGGGTGCACGCTTTCTTT
cdr3_aa: CASSLEGVHAFF
cdr3_length: 12
d_call: -
clone_size: -
j_call: TRBJ1-1
v_call: TRBV7-6

cdr3_nt: TGTGCCAGCAGCGTGGCCGGGACACCGACCTCAAACTATGGCTACACCTTC
cdr3_aa: CASSVAGTPTSNYGYTF
cdr3_length: 17
d_call: -
clone_size: -
j_call: TRBJ1-2
v_call: TRBV9

cdr3_nt: TGTGCCAGCAGTGCCGGAACAGGGCATGAAAAACTGTTTTTT
cdr3_aa: CASSAGTGHEKLFF
cdr3_length: 14
d_call: -
clone_size: medium-sized
j_call: TRBJ1-4
v_call: TRBV6-1

cdr3_nt: TGCGCCAGCAGCCACAACCTGATAGGGACAGGGGGCTCCTACTACGAGCAGTACTTC
cdr3_aa: CASSHNLIGTGGSYYEQYF
cdr3_length: 19
d_call: TRBD1
clone_size: -
j_call: TRBJ2-7
v_call: TRBV4-1

cdr3_nt: TGTGCCATCAGTGAGCCGGTAGCGGGGCGCGGCGAGCAGTACTTC
cdr3_aa: CAISEPVAGRGEQYF
cdr3_length: 15
d_call: TRBD2
clone_size: -
j_call: TRBJ2-7
v_call: TRBV10-3

cdr3_nt: TGTGCCAGTGCCCTAGCGGGGGGTGAAGAGACCCAGTACTTC
cdr3_aa: CASALAGGEETQYF
cdr3_length: 14
d_call: TRBD2
clone_size: few
j_call: TRBJ2-5
v_call: TRBV28

cdr3_nt: TGTGCCAGCAGTTACGACAGGGGAGCGACTGAAGCTTTCTTT
cdr3_aa: CASSYDRGATEAFF
cdr3_length: 14
d_call: TRBD1
clone_size: -
j_call: TRBJ1-1
v_call: TRBV6-5

cdr3_nt: TGCGCCAGCAGCCAAGAATCGGGGGGCCTCTTCTACAATGAGCAGTTCTTC
cdr3_aa: CASSQESGGLFYNEQFF
cdr3_length: 17
d_call: -
clone_size: -
j_call: TRBJ2-1
v_call: TRBV4-1

cdr3_nt: TGTGCCAGCAGCACACCGTCGGGACAGGGCGACATTAACTATGGCTACACCTTC
cdr3_aa: CASSTPSGQGDINYGYTF
cdr3_length: 18
d_call: TRBD1
clone_size: -
j_call: TRBJ1-2
v_call: TRBV9

cdr3_nt: TGTGCCAGCAGCTCCCCGATAATCTCTCCGGGCTATGGCTACACCTTC
cdr3_aa: CASSSPIISPGYGYTF
cdr3_length: 16
d_call: -
clone_size: once
j_call: TRBJ1-2
v_call: TRBV7-2

cdr3_nt: TGTGCCAGTAGTATGGGACTGTCTGGAAACACCATATATTTT
cdr3_aa: CASSMGLSGNTIYF
cdr3_length: 14
d_call: -
clone_size: -
j_call: TRBJ1-3
v_call: TRBV19

cdr3_nt: TGTGCCAGCAGCTCCCGACAGGGAATAAATGAAAAACTGTTTTTT
cdr3_aa: CASSSRQGINEKLFF
cdr3_length: 15
d_call: TRBD1
clone_size: once
j_call: TRBJ1-4
v_call: TRBV6-6

cdr3_nt: TGTGCCACCAGCTCCCGGGACAGGGCCGTCCCCTACGAGCAGTACTTC
cdr3_aa: CATSSRDRAVPYEQYF
cdr3_length: 16
d_call: TRBD1
clone_size: -
j_call: TRBJ2-7
v_call: TRBV15

cdr3_nt: TGCGCCAGCAGCCAAGATTCCCTCTCTGGGGCCAACGTCCTGACTTTC
cdr3_aa: CASSQDSLSGANVLTF
cdr3_length: 16
d_call: -
clone_size: once
j_call: TRBJ2-6
v_call: TRBV4-3

cdr3_nt: TGTGCCTGGCACGGGACTGAAGCTTTCTTT
cdr3_aa: CAWHGTEAFF
cdr3_length: 10
d_call: -
clone_size: -
j_call: TRBJ1-1
v_call: TRBV30

cdr3_nt: TGTGCCAGCAGCTTAGTGGCCGGCCCGAGGAACTATGGCTACACCTTC
cdr3_aa: CASSLVAGPRNYGYTF
cdr3_length: 16
d_call: -
clone_size: -
j_call: TRBJ1-2
v_call: TRBV13

cdr3_nt: TGTGCCAGCAGCCAACCGGGACAGGGGTACGAGCAGTACTTC
cdr3_aa: CASSQPGQGYEQYF
cdr3_length: 14
d_call: TRBD1
clone_size: -
j_call: TRBJ2-7
v_call: TRBV7-9

cdr3_nt: TGTGCCAGCAGCTTAGATCGTAGCTGGGGGCGAACTGAAGCTTTCTTT
cdr3_aa: CASSLDRSWGRTEAFF
cdr3_length: 16
d_call: -
clone_size: -
j_call: TRBJ1-1
v_call: TRBV11-2

cdr3_nt: TGTGCCAGCACCCTCTCGGGACAGAGAACAGATACGCAGTATTTT
cdr3_aa: CASTLSGQRTDTQYF
cdr3_length: 15
d_call: TRBD1
clone_size: -
j_call: TRBJ2-3
v_call: TRBV7-9

cdr3_nt: TGTGCCAGCAGCTTAAGTAGCGGGGGGTTGAATGAGCAGTTCTTC
cdr3_aa: CASSLSSGGLNEQFF
cdr3_length: 15
d_call: TRBD2
clone_size: -
j_call: TRBJ2-1
v_call: TRBV11-2

cdr3_nt: TGTGCCAGCAGCACCCGGGACAGCTATTCGGGAGGCTACACCTTC
cdr3_aa: CASSTRDSYSGGYTF
cdr3_length: 15
d_call: TRBD1
clone_size: -
j_call: TRBJ1-2
v_call: TRBV9